Given below is one T cell receptor beta chain in context. The antigen is undetermined. The data stem from a study of cytomegalovirus exposure and HLA in healthy donors. Overall study findings and caveats: According to the study, 160 or so TCR beta chains were cytomegalovirus-associated. It was reported in a later analysis that an Asian-associated ancestry cluster showed fewer N-insertions than the roughly 660-donor mean. In a later analysis, V- and J-gene trimming of beta chains associated with a DCLRE1C missense variant, replicated independently.

It was with 60 Vbeta and 13 Jbeta primers that the PCR ran. Some clones are missing from TCRdb's copy, which holds only in-frame ones; the method was immunoSEQ multiplex PCR. The sample has some 120,000 clones; roughly 80% are singletons. This clonotype originated in a man aged 25-45 years in good health and CMV-seropositive. Sequencing was carried out using PBMCs.

The CDR3 DNA sequence: TGTGCCTGGGCGGACAGAAGGTATCAGCCCCAGCATTTT. It specifies CAWADRRYQPQHF. The rearrangement joins TRBV30 to TRBJ1-5, with TRBD1 as a possible D gene (6 bases). CDR1 and CDR2 from the germline V gene are GTSNPN and SVGIG (reference sequence). The V end was cut by 5 bases, the J end by 5 bases, with 13 bases between. The CDR3 extends over 13 amino acids.